This T cell receptor (beta chain) was observed in a study of graft-versus-host responses after intestinal transplantation. In the study overall: Multivisceral, liver-intestinal, or isolated intestinal transplants were given to recipients. Among the recipients, all got anti-thymocyte globulin induction and then tacrolimus and steroids for around 3 years.

Clones were read by immunoSEQ multiplex PCR, and TCRdb kept only the in-frame ones, dropping some. There are 70,000 to 75,000 clones in the sample; 89% occur only once, and nearly 2.5% lies in the top ten. Overall study findings and caveats: Patients with graft-donor T cell macrochimerism had high graft-versus-host to host-versus-graft clonal ratios in allografts.

Note on this clone: Its antigen is as yet unknown.

V lost 7 bases to trimming and J lost 7 bases, with 18 bases between them. Per the germline V gene, CDR1 is PRHDT and CDR2 is FYEKMQ (reference sequence). The CDR3 has 14 amino acids. This receptor was obtained from a human donor who received an intestinal transplant. The sample in question was unstimulated CD8+ T cells sorted from spleen or lymph node cells, obtained before intestinal transplant. V is TRBV13 and J is TRBJ2-3; unclear D gene. CDR3 in amino acids: CASTTDSRAYTQYF. Written as DNA, the CDR3 is TGTGCCAGCACCACCGACTCCCGTGCCTATACGCAGTATTTT.